The following is a T cell receptor (beta chain) sequence with its context. No antigen is known for it. Quantitative molecular-barcoded 5'-RACE generated the TCR beta libraries. TCRdb reanalysed the 5' RACE reads using MiXCR and keeps one entry per CDR3 protein. This table has roughly 670,000 distinct CDR3 sequences, over 15% appearing once. Trimming shortened V by 4 bases and J by 7 bases, and 9 bases separated the two germline ends. Germline CDR1 is SGHRS and CDR2 is YFSETQ. The CDR3 contains 12 residues. These data come from a study of CD8 T cells in ankylosing spondylitis. Study results and caveats: A TCR beta motif of several highly homologous variants appeared characteristic of ankylosing spondylitis blood. Matched synovial fluid from ankylosing spondylitis patients was reported to be enriched for disease-linked clones. Disease-linked clones, CD8+, were relatively rare in peripheral blood.

The chain is built from TRBV5-1 and TRBJ2-4, with D hard to call. This sequence originates from a male donor with ankylosing spondylitis. Sequencing was carried out using blood, either unsorted or a sorted T cell fraction (not recorded which). This CDR3 reads CASSPVGNIQYF. Here the CDR3 DNA reads TGCGCCAGCAGCCCCGTCGGTAACATTCAGTACTTC.